Below, 21 T cell receptor beta chains from the same sample are listed, as sequenced in a study of blood T cell repertoires in COVID-19. Sequenced by immunoSEQ multiplex PCR; TCRdb stores in-frame clones only, minus some. The sample includes under 300,000 clones, 82% of them seen just once. The specimen sequenced was peripheral blood. The receptors stem from a woman at least 80 years old with active or convalescent COVID-19.

This clone was seen once. Different DNA sequences within this sample yield the same CDR3. The chain employs TRBV5-4 and TRBJ2-7; 8 nucleotides line up with TRBD1. V gave up 5 bases and J gave up 2 bases; unmatched junction bases: 6. The CDR3 length is 14 residues. Germline CDR1 is SGHNT and CDR2 is YYREEE (reference sequence). The CDR3 DNA sequence: TGTGCCAGCAGTTCTGGACAGGGCGCCTACGAGCAGTACTTC. It encodes CASSSGQGAYEQYF.

This chain joins TRBV19 and TRBJ1-5; 8 bases align to TRBD1. V shed 6 bases and J 7 bases; nucleotides not matched to a gene: 17. Germline V CDR1 and CDR2: LNHDA, SQIVND (reference sequence). CDR3 length equals 17 residues. The CDR3 nucleotides read TGTGCCAGTAGCGATTTCGCGCGGACAGGGTCATACCAGCCCCAGCATTTT. Residues: CASSDFARTGSYQPQHF.

This clone was counted a single time. The chain links TRBV5-1 to TRBJ1-6, with TRBD1 identical over 7 bases. V was pared by 3 bases and J by 10 bases, with 7 bases of the junction left unmatched. The CDR3 totals 14 residues. CDR1 and CDR2 (germline): SGHRS, YFSETQ. The CDR3 spells CASSSRQGTSPLHF. The CDR3 DNA sequence: TGCGCCAGCAGCTCGAGACAGGGCACCTCACCCCTCCACTTT.

This chain uses TRBV5-6 with TRBJ1-5, with 7 nucleotides matching TRBD1. CDR1 is SGHDT, CDR2 YYEEEE, per germline. CDR3 length: 15 residues. Unmatched junction bases numbered 4, after V lost 3 bases and J lost 1 base. CDR3 sequence: CASSSRGISNQPQHF. Written as DNA, the CDR3 is TGTGCCAGCAGCTCCAGGGGGATAAGCAATCAGCCCCAGCATTTT.

The rearrangement joins TRBV6-4 to TRBJ1-2, with 8 bases that match TRBD1. The CDR3 runs to 14 residues. Losses at the gene ends were 2 bases for V and 7 bases for J; bases not matched to a gene: 6. From germline, CDR1 is MRHNA and CDR2 SNTAGT. This chain's CDR3 is CASSDAQGAPGYTF. In nucleotides, the CDR3 is TGTGCCAGCAGTGACGCTCAGGGGGCGCCTGGCTACACCTTC.

J is TRBJ2-5 and V is TRBV27; weak D call: TRBD2 (5 bases). The V end lost 5 bases, the J end lost 2 bases, and 18 bases lay between the germline ends. This CDR3 is built from 16 residues. Per germline, CDR1 MNHEY and CDR2 SMNVEV (reference sequence). This CDR3 reads CASSPRPGSFQETQYF. In DNA form, the CDR3 reads TGTGCCAGCAGTCCCCGCCCGGGATCCTTTCAAGAGACCCAGTACTTC.

The rearrangement uses TRBV18 and TRBJ1-4; D gene ambiguous. V gave up 3 bases and J gave up 4 bases, with 6 bases separating them. Germline lookup yields CDR1 KGHSH and CDR2 LQKENI. The CDR3 is made up of 13 amino acids. The CDR3: CASSPNGNEKLFF. Here the CDR3 DNA reads TGTGCCAGCTCACCTAACGGTAATGAAAAACTGTTTTTT.

This chain links TRBV5-1 with TRBJ1-2; TRBD1 matches at 9 bases. The CDR3 runs to 17 residues. With V trimmed by 0 bases and J by 2 bases, 8 bases remained unmatched. Germline V gene sequence: CDR1 SGHRS, CDR2 YFSETQ. This CDR3 reads CASSLDPGQGRNYGYTF. CDR3 DNA sequence: TGCGCCAGCAGCTTGGATCCGGGACAGGGAAGAAACTATGGCTACACCTTC.

CDR3 DNA: TGTGCCAGCACCGAAACCGGGACAGTAGGCTACGAGCAGTACTTC. Its translation is CASTETGTVGYEQYF. V usage is TRBV28 and J usage is TRBJ2-7; the match to TRBD1 covers 7 bases. CDR1 is MDHEN, CDR2 SYDVKM, per germline. This CDR3 region has 15 residues. V shed 7 bases and J 3 bases; nucleotides not matched to a gene: 12.

V gene TRBV28 combines with J gene TRBJ1-4; maybe TRBD1 (5 bases). V dropped 5 bases and J dropped 3 bases, with 16 bases sitting between them. Germline lookup yields CDR1 MDHEN and CDR2 SYDVKM. The CDR3 loop spans 16 amino acids. This CDR3 reads CASSPRSGVANEKLFF. The DNA for the CDR3 is TGTGCCAGCAGTCCTCGATCGGGGGTGGCTAATGAAAAACTGTTTTTT.

The V gene is TRBV30, the J gene TRBJ2-7; D is possibly TRBD1 (6 bases). The CDR3 sequence is 14 residues long. V was pared by 6 bases and J by 4 bases, with 19 bases between. CDR1 and CDR2 from the germline V gene are GTSNPN and SVGIG (reference sequence). The CDR3: CACKLRGVGYEQYF. DNA for the CDR3: TGTGCCTGTAAGCTCAGGGGCGTAGGGTACGAGCAGTACTTC.

The V and J genes are TRBV2 and TRBJ2-7; D is perhaps TRBD1 (6 bases). Trimming shortened V by 4 bases and J by 7 bases, and 17 bases separated the two germline ends. The CDR3 totals 14 residues. Germline loops: CDR1 SNHLY, CDR2 FYNNEI. The CDR3 protein is CASSGQARGGEQYF. The CDR3 DNA reads as TGTGCCAGCAGTGGACAGGCCAGAGGGGGAGAGCAGTACTTC.

The V gene is TRBV28, the J gene TRBJ1-1; 8 nucleotides agree with TRBD1. The junction had 9 bases not matched to a gene; V was cut back by 6 bases and J by 6 bases. CDR3 length equals 14 residues. Germline V CDR1 and CDR2: MDHEN, SYDVKM. The CDR3 reads CASRIQGAVAEAFF. The CDR3 nucleotides read TGTGCCAGCAGAATTCAGGGGGCAGTGGCTGAAGCTTTCTTT.

This chain uses TRBV7-8 with TRBJ1-2, with TRBD1 identical over 8 bases. The V segment lost 5 bases and the J segment 4 bases; nucleotides outside the gene matches: 6. The germline V gene has CDR1 SGHVS and CDR2 FQNEAQ. This CDR3 region has 14 residues. Written as DNA, the CDR3 is TGTGCCAGCAGCCCGGACAGGGAAATCTATGGCTACACCTTC. This sequence encodes CASSPDREIYGYTF.

In this sample, this clone turned up once. The V call is TRBV14, the J call TRBJ2-1; TRBD1 aligns across 7 bases. The CDR3 sequence is 13 residues long. V dropped 2 bases and J dropped 9; count of bases not matched to a gene: 4. Per the germline V gene, CDR1 is SGHDN and CDR2 is FVKESK. CDR3 amino acids: CASSQLNRGEQFF. The CDR3 nucleotides read TGTGCCAGCAGCCAACTAAACAGGGGTGAGCAGTTCTTC.

This chain joins TRBV10-2 and TRBJ1-5, with D possibly matching TRBD1 (6 bases). The germline V gene has CDR1 WSHSY and CDR2 SAAADI. V lost 8 bases, J lost 3 bases, and 11 bases lay in between. This CDR3 has 13 amino acids. In DNA form, the CDR3 reads TGCGCCAGCCTACAGGGCCTCAATCAGCCCCAGCATTTT. Its protein product is CASLQGLNQPQHF.

This clone turned up a few times. The chain is built from TRBV15 and TRBJ1-4, with TRBD1 matching 7 bases. The CDR3 spans 13 residues. V lost 5 bases and J lost 8; bases outside the gene matches: 5. CDR1 and CDR2 (germline): LNHNV, YYDKDF (reference sequence). CDR3 residues: CATSGGQREKLFF. The CDR3 DNA sequence: TGTGCCACCAGCGGGGGACAGAGAGAAAAACTGTTTTTT.

This chain joins TRBV7-9 and TRBJ2-3; D unclear. Germline CDR1 and CDR2: SEHNR and FQNEAQ (reference sequence). The CDR3 has 17 amino acids. V lost 3 bases, J lost 5 bases, and 21 bases lay in between. The CDR3 nucleotides read TGTGCCAGCAGCTTTCTTACCGGGTCTTTAGTGGGAGATACGCAGTATTTT. As protein: CASSFLTGSLVGDTQYF.

This clone was counted only a few times. J is TRBJ1-4 and V is TRBV7-6; 9 nucleotides line up with TRBD1. The ends lost 1 base at V and 1 base at J; junction bases unmatched: 4. The CDR3 length is 17 residues. The germline V gene has CDR1 SGHVS and CDR2 FNYEAQ. CDR3 protein: CASSLGGTGRTNEKLFF. The CDR3 bases are TGTGCCAGCAGCTTAGGTGGGACAGGGAGAACTAATGAAAAACTGTTTTTT.

The chain links TRBV7-2 to TRBJ1-4, with D perhaps TRBD1 (6 bases). This CDR3 spans 17 amino acids. V was shortened by 6 bases and J by 0 bases, with 17 bases between the two germline ends. In germline, CDR1 is SGHTA, CDR2 FQGNSA. CDR3 DNA: TGTGCCAGCAGGCAAGCCAGGGGACGATCAACTAATGAAAAACTGTTTTTT. This encodes CASRQARGRSTNEKLFF.

The J gene is TRBJ2-7, the V gene TRBV5-6; 7 bases are a match to TRBD2. The germline CDR1 and CDR2 sequences are SGHDT and YYEEEE. Unmatched junction bases numbered 7, after V lost 7 bases and J lost 6 bases. The CDR3 has 12 residues. For the CDR3, the DNA is TGTGCCAGCGGCGGACTAGTAGGCGAGCAGTACTTC. It is translated as CASGGLVGEQYF.